This T cell receptor (beta chain) derives from a study of blood T cell repertoires in COVID-19. Study background: Sources were T cells, B-cell-depleted T cells, or PBMCs; the material itself was cDNA or gDNA.

The data were produced by immunoSEQ multiplex PCR, yet TCRdb's version contains in-frame clones alone and is incomplete. The table records roughly 180,000 clones, roughly 85% of them present only once. The CDR3 is 13 residues long. Germline lookup yields CDR1 MRHNA and CDR2 SNTAGT. The junction had 2 bases not matched to a gene; V was cut back by 5 bases and J by 3 bases. V usage is TRBV6-4 and J usage is TRBJ2-7; 9 bases match TRBD1. The sequence came from a man aged 55 to 70 who had recovered from COVID-19. Sequenced: PBMCs or T cells enriched from blood (not recorded which). The CDR3 coding sequence is TGTGCCAGCAGTCAGGACAGGGGCTACGAGCAGTACTTC. Amino acid sequence: CASSQDRGYEQYF.